This entry features one TCR beta chain sequence. This entry belongs to a study of control samples from healthy donors and cancer patients. V dropped 7 bases and J dropped 0 bases, with 6 bases sitting between them. Looked up from germline, CDR1 is MNHEY and CDR2 is SVGAGI. The CDR3 is made up of 13 amino acids. Profiling relied on immunoSEQ multiplex PCR, and the TCRdb table lists in-frame clones only, not all of them. The profile shows 90,000 to 150,000 clones, more than 75% of them singletons. The source of this sequence is a man aged 25-45 years in good health. Sequenced: blood. V is TRBV6-5 and J is TRBJ1-4; D is undetermined. Here the CDR3 reads CASTPTTNEKLFF. CDR3 DNA: TGTGCCAGCACCCCTACAACTAATGAAAAACTGTTTTTT.